The 22 T cell receptor beta chains below come from one sample, sequenced in a study of PD-1 blockade in classical Hodgkin lymphoma. There was relapse after autologous stem cell transplantation in every patient, and there was variation in brentuximab vedotin exposure. The protocol was immunoSEQ multiplex PCR, while the TCRdb copy is restricted to in-frame clones and leaves out a portion. The repertoire holds some 19,000 clones, with 70% to 85% as singletons. The sample in question was peripheral blood mononuclear cells (PBMCs), obtained before the second cycle of nivolumab. These receptors all come from a human donor with classical Hodgkin lymphoma.

The rearrangement links TRBV6-1 to TRBJ2-3, with 7 bases lining up with TRBD2. Germline loops: CDR1 MNHNS, CDR2 SASEGT. After removal of 11 bases from V and 5 bases from J, the junction contained 10 bases not matched to a gene. The CDR3 length is 13 residues. This CDR3 reads CAAHNSGGDTQYF. CDR3 in DNA: TGTGCCGCACACAATTCGGGGGGAGATACGCAGTATTTT.

The table lists this clone with a few counts. The chain carries TRBV7-2 and TRBJ2-7; D perhaps matches TRBD2 (6 bases). The length of the CDR3 is 17 residues. The germline CDR1 and CDR2 sequences are SGHTA and FQGNSA. Trimming pared 4 bases from V and 0 bases from J, leaving 19 bases between. The CDR3 DNA is TGTGCCAGCAGCTCCTCCGACTCTAGCGCTCACTCCTACGAGCAGTACTTC. Translating it yields CASSSSDSSAHSYEQYF. The full variable domain, completed using reference TRBV7-2 and TRBJ2-7, is GAGVSQSPSNKVTEKGKDVELRCDPISGHTALYWYRQSLGQGLEFLIYFQGNSAPDKSGLPSDRFSAERTGGSVSTLTIQRTQQEDSAVYLCASSSSDSSAHSYEQYFGPGTRLTVT.

The rearrangement links TRBV7-9 to TRBJ1-1; no clear D gene. The CDR3 loop spans 15 amino acids. Germline V gene sequence: CDR1 SEHNR, CDR2 FQNEAQ (reference sequence). Between the trimmed V and J ends, which lost 2 bases and 0 bases, there was a span of 10 bases. In DNA form, the CDR3 reads TGTGCCAGCAGCTTATTGGTCAACATGAACACTGAAGCTTTCTTT. Protein sequence: CASSLLVNMNTEAFF.

The V and J genes are TRBV19 and TRBJ1-2; D call uncertain. The V gene lost 3 bases and the J gene lost 4 bases, with 15 bases spanning the gap. Germline V gene sequence: CDR1 LNHDA, CDR2 SQIVND (reference sequence). The CDR3 spans 15 residues. The CDR3 reads CASSMSAEPFYGYTF. CDR3 sequence (DNA): TGTGCCAGTAGTATGTCCGCCGAACCCTTCTATGGCTACACCTTC.

The chain combines TRBV9 with TRBJ1-1; 10 bases match TRBD1. V dropped 2 bases and J dropped 10; count of bases not matched to a gene: 8. This CDR3 has 14 amino acids. From germline, CDR1 is SGDLS and CDR2 YYNGEE. The CDR3 loop reads CASSVTGTGEVAFF. The CDR3 DNA sequence: TGTGCCAGCAGCGTCACAGGGACAGGGGAGGTAGCTTTCTTT. Full variable domain (remainder filled in from reference TRBV9 and TRBJ1-1): DSGVTQTPKHLITATGQRVTLRCSPRSGDLSVYWYQQSLDQGLQFLIQYYNGEERAKGNILERFSAQQFPDLHSELNLSSLELGDSALYFCASSVTGTGEVAFFGQGTRLTVV.

The gene calls are TRBV13 and TRBJ2-1; no clear D. V was cut by 2 bases and J by 7 bases, with 15 bases left in between. The CDR3 is 15 amino acids. CDR1 PRHDT and CDR2 FYEKMQ come from the germline V gene (reference sequence). The CDR3 loop is CASSLIGLNRNEQFF. Written as DNA, the CDR3 is TGTGCCAGCAGCTTAATCGGGCTAAACAGAAATGAGCAGTTCTTC.

V gene TRBV19 combines with J gene TRBJ2-7; no clear D. Trimming shortened V by 3 bases and J by 2 bases, and 8 bases separated the two germline ends. CDR3 length: 13 amino acids. CDR1 and CDR2 (germline): LNHDA, SQIVND (reference sequence). The DNA for the CDR3 is TGTGCCAGTAGTATCACAGATACCTACGAGCAGTACTTC. Its translation: CASSITDTYEQYF.

The chain carries TRBV5-1 and TRBJ2-3; TRBD1 might be the D (6 bases). Germline lookup yields CDR1 SGHRS and CDR2 YFSETQ. This CDR3 has 14 amino acids. V gave up 2 bases and J gave up 4 bases, with 11 bases separating them. The CDR3 region has the DNA TGCGCCAGCAGCTTACAGGGAGATGCAGATACGCAGTATTTT. Protein product: CASSLQGDADTQYF.

The gene calls are TRBV7-3 and TRBJ2-5; 8 nucleotides agree with TRBD1. CDR1 SGHTA and CDR2 FQGTGA come from the germline V gene. Trimming took 2 bases from V and 5 from J; bases not matched to a gene: 10. CDR3 length: 16 residues. CDR3 nucleotides: TGTGCCAGCAGCTTACTCGGACAGGGCGGAGGGGAGACCCAGTACTTC. Translating gives CASSLLGQGGGETQYF.

The rearrangement uses TRBV19 and TRBJ1-2; D remains unclear. V was cut by 7 bases and J by 6 bases, with 15 bases left in between. CDR1 is LNHDA and CDR2 is SQIVND in the germline V gene (reference sequence). This CDR3 contains 13 residues. CDR3 amino acids: CASTARGRNGYTF. The CDR3, as DNA: TGTGCCAGTACCGCCCGGGGAAGGAATGGCTACACCTTC. Combining the CDR3 with reference TRBV19 and TRBJ1-2 gives the whole variable domain DGGITQSPKYLFRKEGQNVTLSCEQNLNHDAMYWYRQDPGQGLRLIYYSQIVNDFQKGDIAEGYSVSREKKESFPLTVTSAQKNPTAFYLCASTARGRNGYTFGSGTRLTVV.

V gene TRBV5-1 combines with J gene TRBJ1-1; D gene ambiguous. CDR1 and CDR2 (germline): SGHRS, YFSETQ. V lost 4 bases to trimming and J lost 2 bases, with 9 bases between them. This CDR3 comprises 13 residues. CDR3 loop: CASSKPENTEAFF. The CDR3 region has the DNA TGCGCCAGCAGCAAGCCCGAAAACACTGAAGCTTTCTTT.

This rearrangement joins TRBV29-1 to TRBJ2-7; D is ambiguous. V lost 6 bases and J 3 bases, leaving 9 bases between the germline ends. CDR1 and CDR2 from the germline V gene are SQVTM and ANQGSEA. The CDR3 length is 11 residues. CDR3 loop: CSVLWGYEQYF. The CDR3, as DNA: TGCAGCGTACTGTGGGGCTACGAGCAGTACTTC.

CDR3 residues: CSVEDGNRDTEAFF. In nucleotides, the CDR3 is TGCAGCGTTGAAGATGGGAATCGGGACACTGAAGCTTTCTTT. The chain uses TRBV29-1 and TRBJ1-1; D not certain. Germline lookup yields CDR1 SQVTM and CDR2 ANQGSEA. Trimming left V 0 bases short and J 3 bases short, with 11 bases between. This CDR3 is built from 14 residues.

This clone was seen only a few times. At the DNA level, this CDR3 is encoded by other sequences in the same sample as well. The DNA for the CDR3 is TGCGCCAGCAGCTTGAGTGACGGGGAGCTGTTTTTT. Its translation is CASSLSDGELFF. The J gene is TRBJ2-2, the V gene TRBV5-1; D gene unclear. Germline CDR1 is SGHRS and CDR2 is YFSETQ. V was clipped by 1 base and J by 7 bases, with 5 bases between them. The CDR3 is made up of 12 amino acids.

The CDR3 is CASSPDLDLREQYF. CDR3 in DNA: TGTGCCAGCTCACCGGATCTAGACCTAAGGGAGCAGTACTTC. The chain combines TRBV18 with TRBJ2-7, with D unclear. Looked up from germline, CDR1 is KGHSH and CDR2 is LQKENI. CDR3 length: 14 residues. V was shortened by 3 bases and J by 7 bases, with 16 bases between the two germline ends.

This clone was found once. One junction end disagrees with the germline gene, perhaps due to a read error. The V call is TRBV30, the J call TRBJ1-5, with D unclear. CDR3 length equals 13 residues. CDR1 and CDR2 (germline): GTSNPN, SVGIG (reference sequence). DNA of the CDR3: TGTGGCTGGGGAAGGGATAGCAATCAGCCCCAGCATTTT. As protein: CGWGRDSNQPQHF.

CDR3 DNA sequence: TGTGCCAGCAGCCAAGATAGGGGGCTGCGGTCGGACTATGGCTACACCTTC. As protein: CASSQDRGLRSDYGYTF. The chain links TRBV4-2 to TRBJ1-2; 7 bases line up with TRBD1. This CDR3 spans 17 amino acids. V gave up 0 bases and J gave up 3 bases; unmatched junction bases: 10. Per the germline V gene, CDR1 is LGHNA and CDR2 is YNFKEQ.

The CDR3 sequence is CASSGGAVSNQPQHF. The CDR3 DNA is TGTGCCAGCAGTGGGGGGGCGGTAAGCAATCAGCCCCAGCATTTT. This chain uses TRBV6-5 with TRBJ1-5; D may be TRBD1 (6 bases). This CDR3 is built from 15 residues. With 5 bases removed from V and 1 base from J, the gap between germline ends came to 12 bases. Germline V CDR1 and CDR2: MNHEY, SVGAGI.

This chain uses TRBV6-6 with TRBJ2-2; 10 bases are shared with TRBD1. CDR1 is MNHNY and CDR2 is SVGAGI in the germline V gene (reference sequence). J gave up 6 bases and V 6 bases, and 7 bases lay outside the gene matches. The CDR3 is 15 amino acids. The CDR3 sequence is CASSPGQGISGELFF. In nucleotides, the CDR3 is TGTGCCAGCAGCCCGGGACAGGGGATCTCCGGGGAGCTGTTTTTT.

The chain has TRBV15 and TRBJ1-2, with a tentative D call TRBD1 (5 bases). Per germline, CDR1 LNHNV and CDR2 YYDKDF (reference sequence). This CDR3 contains 15 residues. V was cut by 4 bases and J by 4 bases, with 16 bases left in between. The CDR3 here is CATSIATGTPYGYTF. The CDR3 DNA sequence: TGTGCCACCAGCATCGCGACCGGGACTCCCTATGGCTACACCTTC.

The chain carries TRBV11-3 and TRBJ2-6; possibly TRBD1 for D (6 bases). CDR1 and CDR2 from the germline V gene are SGHNT and YENEEA. Trimming took 4 bases from V and 3 from J, leaving 10 bases between them. The CDR3 spans 15 residues. CDR3 DNA sequence: TGTGCCAGCAGCTCTCAGGGGCTTGGGGCCAACGTCCTGACTTTC. Protein sequence: CASSSQGLGANVLTF.

Worth noting for this clone: Other DNA variants within this sample encode the same CDR3. The CDR3 nucleotides read TGTGCCAGCAGCGTTAGTCAGAACACTGAAGCTTTCTTT. Encoded protein: CASSVSQNTEAFF. The rearrangement uses TRBV9 and TRBJ1-1, with D unresolved. Germline assignment: CDR1 SGDLS and CDR2 YYNGEE. The CDR3 totals 13 residues. Trimming took 2 bases from V and 1 from J, leaving 6 bases between them.